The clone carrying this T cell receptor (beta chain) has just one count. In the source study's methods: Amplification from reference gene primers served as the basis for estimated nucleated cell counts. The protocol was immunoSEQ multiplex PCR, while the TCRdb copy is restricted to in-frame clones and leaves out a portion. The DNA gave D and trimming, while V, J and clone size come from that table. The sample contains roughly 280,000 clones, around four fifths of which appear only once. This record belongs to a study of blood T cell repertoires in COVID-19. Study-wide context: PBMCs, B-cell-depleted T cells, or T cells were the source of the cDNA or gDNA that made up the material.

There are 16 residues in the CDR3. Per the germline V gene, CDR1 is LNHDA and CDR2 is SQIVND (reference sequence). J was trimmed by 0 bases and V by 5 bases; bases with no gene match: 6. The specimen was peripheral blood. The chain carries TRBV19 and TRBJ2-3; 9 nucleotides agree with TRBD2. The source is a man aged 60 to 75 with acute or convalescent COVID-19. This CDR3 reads CASSAISGGSTDTQYF. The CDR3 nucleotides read TGTGCCAGTAGTGCGATTAGCGGGGGTAGCACAGATACGCAGTATTTT.